These 26 T cell receptor beta chains share one sample of origin, sequenced in a study of blood T cell repertoires in COVID-19. TCRdb keeps only in-frame clones here, not all; method: immunoSEQ multiplex PCR. The table shows about 210,000 clones, with around 90% occurring only once. Sequenced: peripheral blood. The receptors shown here come from a man aged 18 to 30 with active or convalescent COVID-19.

This chain joins TRBV11-2 and TRBJ2-7; the match to TRBD1 covers 7 bases. Germline CDR1 reads SGHAT; CDR2 reads FQNNGV. The junction had 5 bases not matched to a gene; V was cut back by 4 bases and J by 5 bases. This CDR3 contains 13 residues. The CDR3 DNA reads as TGTGCCAGCAGCTCGAGGGACAGCGACGAGCAGTACTTC. Encoded protein: CASSSRDSDEQYF.

This clone was seen only a few times. CDR3 coding DNA: TGTGCCAGCAGTACCCTCGGACAGGGGCACTACGAGCAGTACTTC. Protein sequence: CASSTLGQGHYEQYF. The chain is built from TRBV27 and TRBJ2-7; 9 positions agree with TRBD1. Germline V gene data show CDR1 as MNHEY and CDR2 as SMNVEV (reference sequence). J gave up 3 bases and V 5 bases, and 8 bases lay outside the gene matches. The CDR3 contains 15 residues.

This chain joins TRBV14 and TRBJ2-1; D unclear. This CDR3 contains 17 residues. Trimming took 0 bases from V and 6 from J, leaving 18 bases between them. Germline values: CDR1 SGHDN, CDR2 FVKESK. CDR3 residues: CASSQDEVARFSNEQFF. CDR3 DNA sequence: TGTGCCAGCAGCCAAGATGAAGTGGCTAGATTTTCCAATGAGCAGTTCTTC.

This chain connects TRBV28 to TRBJ2-1, with D tentatively TRBD2 (5 bases). The length of the CDR3 is 13 residues. Trimming removed 3 bases from V and 6 bases from J, with 9 bases in between. Per the germline V gene, CDR1 is MDHEN and CDR2 is SYDVKM. The CDR3 sequence is CASSFRGPNEQFF. CDR3 bases: TGTGCCAGCAGTTTTAGAGGGCCCAATGAGCAGTTCTTC.

This chain uses TRBV15 with TRBJ2-7; 9 positions match TRBD1. The V gene's germline CDR1 is LNHNV and CDR2 YYDKDF (reference sequence). The CDR3 covers 15 residues. With V trimmed by 5 bases and J by 5 bases, 10 bases remained unmatched. CDR3 loop: CATSGGTGRRDEQYF. The CDR3 DNA sequence: TGTGCCACCAGCGGGGGGACAGGGAGACGAGACGAGCAGTACTTC.

The CDR3 sequence is CASSPPNSADTQYF. The CDR3 DNA follows: TGTGCCAGCTCACCACCGAATAGCGCGGATACGCAGTATTTT. This sequence joins TRBV18 and TRBJ2-3; perhaps TRBD2 as D (5 bases). Germline V CDR1 and CDR2: KGHSH, LQKENI. Trimming shortened V by 0 bases and J by 6 bases, and 10 bases separated the two germline ends. This CDR3 comprises 14 residues. The whole variable domain, filled in from reference TRBV18 and TRBJ2-3, reads NAGVMQNPRHLVRRRGQEARLRCSPMKGHSHVYWYRQLPEEGLKFMVYLQKENIIDESGMPKERFSAEFPKEGPSILRIQQVVRGDSAAYFCASSPPNSADTQYFGPGTRLTVL.

The chain is built from TRBV30 and TRBJ2-1, with 9 bases lining up with TRBD2. CDR1 and CDR2 (germline): GTSNPN, SVGIG (reference sequence). The CDR3 runs to 16 residues. V lost 2 bases to trimming and J lost 9 bases; unmatched junction nucleotides: 14. The CDR3 DNA reads as TGTGCCTGGAGTCCCCATGGGTGGCGGGAGGGTGGTGAGCAGTTCTTC. Its translation is CAWSPHGWREGGEQFF. Full variable domain (rest looked up from reference TRBV30 and TRBJ2-1): SQTIHQWPATLVQPVGSPLSLECTVEGTSNPNLYWYRQAAGRGLQLLFYSVGIGQISSEVPQNLSASRPQDRQFILSSKKLLLSDSGFYLCAWSPHGWREGGEQFFGPGTRLTVL.

This chain uses TRBV28 with TRBJ1-2; 7 nucleotides match TRBD1. With 5 bases clipped from V and 7 bases from J, the junction kept 10 bases outside the gene matches. Per the germline V gene, CDR1 is MDHEN and CDR2 is SYDVKM. CDR3 length: 14 amino acids. CDR3 DNA: TGTGCCAGCAGTCCCCGGACAGGCCTTAGTGGCTACACCTTC. Its protein is CASSPRTGLSGYTF.

Remarks on this clone: Other DNA sequences in this specimen translate into the identical CDR3. The chain is built from TRBV19 and TRBJ1-1, with 7 bases fitting TRBD1. With V trimmed by 3 bases and J by 0 bases, 1 base remained unmatched. Germline assignment: CDR1 LNHDA and CDR2 SQIVND (reference sequence). The CDR3 spans 14 residues. CDR3 in amino acids: CASSMTGLNTEAFF. DNA of the CDR3: TGTGCCAGTAGTATGACAGGGCTGAACACTGAAGCTTTCTTT.

A few counts support this clone. The rearrangement joins TRBV19 to TRBJ2-6; D is uncertain. Germline V lookup: CDR1 LNHDA, CDR2 SQIVND (reference sequence). CDR3 length: 16 residues. V was shortened by 2 bases and J by 0 bases, with 8 bases between the two germline ends. CDR3 nucleotides: TGTGCCAGTAGTATATATGTCGGCTCTGGGGCCAACGTCCTGACTTTC. Its protein product is CASSIYVGSGANVLTF. Complete variable domain (other parts from reference TRBV19 and TRBJ2-6): DGGITQSPKYLFRKEGQNVTLSCEQNLNHDAMYWYRQDPGQGLRLIYYSQIVNDFQKGDIAEGYSVSREKKESFPLTVTSAQKNPTAFYLCASSIYVGSGANVLTFGAGSRLTVL.

The chain joins TRBV11-2 to TRBJ1-1; TRBD1 matches 7 bases. The junction had 7 bases not matched to a gene; V was cut back by 6 bases and J by 0 bases. The CDR3 is made up of 15 amino acids. Germline loops: CDR1 SGHAT, CDR2 FQNNGV. The CDR3 DNA reads as TGTGCCAGCAGGCCAGCCGGGACAGTGAACACTGAAGCTTTCTTT. Encoded protein: CASRPAGTVNTEAFF.

This sequence joins TRBV7-2 and TRBJ1-3, with D tentatively TRBD1 (5 bases). CDR3 length: 15 amino acids. Germline V gives CDR1 SGHTA, CDR2 FQGNSA. V lost 5 bases and J 0 bases, leaving 11 bases between the germline ends. The CDR3 loop is CASSPEGRSGNTIYF. The CDR3 DNA sequence: TGTGCCAGCAGCCCGGAGGGGCGCTCTGGAAACACCATATATTTT.

This chain links TRBV4-2 with TRBJ2-3; a possible D gene is TRBD2 (6 bases). Trimming removed 0 bases from V and 0 bases from J, with 16 bases in between. CDR3 length: 18 residues. In germline, CDR1 is LGHNA, CDR2 YNFKEQ. CDR3 amino acids: CASSQDAGGTPSTDTQYF. The CDR3 coding sequence is TGTGCCAGCAGCCAAGACGCTGGAGGGACGCCTAGCACAGATACGCAGTATTTT.

The chain recombines TRBV19 with TRBJ1-2; 7 positions match TRBD1. The germline gives CDR1 LNHDA, CDR2 SQIVND (reference sequence). CDR3 size: 13 residues. J was trimmed by 9 bases and V by 5 bases; bases with no gene match: 9. CDR3 in amino acids: CASSARDSSSYTF. The CDR3 DNA follows: TGTGCCAGTAGTGCCAGGGACAGCTCGAGCTACACCTTC.

J is TRBJ1-5 and V is TRBV25-1, with TRBD1 matching 9 bases. CDR1 is MGHDK, CDR2 SYGVNS, per germline. The ends lost 1 base at V and 6 bases at J; junction bases unmatched: 1. The CDR3 runs 14 residues. In DNA, the CDR3 is TGTGCCAGCAGTGAATGGGGACAGGGTCAGCCCCAGCATTTT. It codes for CASSEWGQGQPQHF.

The CDR3 loop reads CASSEWAGLSGDYEQYF. The CDR3 DNA is TGTGCCAGCAGTGAATGGGCTGGTTTAAGCGGTGACTACGAGCAGTACTTC. The J gene is TRBJ2-7, the V gene TRBV6-1; D may be TRBD2 (5 bases). The CDR3 consists of 17 residues. V was cut by 2 bases and J by 3 bases, with 20 bases left in between. Germline-derived CDR1 and CDR2 are MNHNS and SASEGT.

This clone occurred once. This chain joins TRBV28 and TRBJ1-4; 7 nucleotides agree with TRBD1. Germline CDR1 reads MDHEN; CDR2 reads SYDVKM. V dropped 2 bases and J dropped 3; count of bases not matched to a gene: 6. CDR3 length: 16 amino acids. This chain's CDR3 is CASSLRSGGANEKLFF. The CDR3 bases are TGTGCCAGCAGTTTAAGGTCAGGGGGAGCTAATGAAAAACTGTTTTTT.

The V gene is TRBV7-9, the J gene TRBJ1-6; D is undetermined. The CDR3 consists of 15 residues. CDR1 and CDR2 (germline): SEHNR, FQNEAQ (reference sequence). Trimming removed 0 bases at V and 8 bases at J, with 11 bases between. The CDR3 DNA reads as TGTGCCAGCAGCTTAGCGTACGGGGAGGATTCACCCCTCCACTTT. Translation: CASSLAYGEDSPLHF.

This clone appeared a few times. The chain joins TRBV29-1 to TRBJ2-2, with D perhaps matching TRBD1 (6 bases). In germline, CDR1 is SQVTM, CDR2 ANQGSEA. V lost 7 bases and J lost 3, with 15 bases in between. CDR3 size: 14 residues. This CDR3 reads CSAQPGHYTGELFF. In nucleotides, the CDR3 is TGCAGCGCACAACCGGGACATTACACCGGGGAGCTGTTTTTT.

CDR3 residues: CASSMAGSTYEQYF. In nucleotides, the CDR3 is TGTGCCAGTAGTATGGCCGGGAGTACCTACGAGCAGTACTTC. The chain uses TRBV19 and TRBJ2-7, with D possibly TRBD2 on 6 matching bases. CDR1 and CDR2 from the germline V gene are LNHDA and SQIVND (reference sequence). The CDR3 runs to 14 residues. Trimming pared 3 bases from V and 2 bases from J, leaving 11 bases between.

A single count supports this clone. The chain couples TRBV10-3 to TRBJ2-1; D possibly corresponds to TRBD2 (6 bases). V was pared by 6 bases and J by 7 bases, with 10 bases between. CDR3 length: 12 residues. Germline CDR1 and CDR2: ENHRY and SYGVKD. This CDR3 is CAISGTGNEQFF. CDR3 in DNA: TGTGCCATCAGCGGGACTGGGAATGAGCAGTTCTTC.

The chain couples TRBV5-1 to TRBJ2-3, with 11 bases fitting TRBD2. The CDR3 extends over 17 amino acids. Germline V gene data show CDR1 as SGHRS and CDR2 as YFSETQ. Germline trimming cut 0 bases from V and 0 bases from J; bases unmatched to any gene: 3. CDR3 in DNA: TGCGCCAGCAGCTTGGGGACTAGCGGGCCTAGCACAGATACGCAGTATTTT. Its protein is CASSLGTSGPSTDTQYF.

This rearrangement joins TRBV2 to TRBJ2-6; no clear D gene. CDR3 size: 15 residues. The germline V gene has CDR1 SNHLY and CDR2 FYNNEI. With 4 bases removed from V and 0 bases from J, the gap between germline ends came to 7 bases. In DNA form, the CDR3 reads TGTGCCAGCAGTGTTCTGAGCTCTGGGGCCAACGTCCTGACTTTC. It yields the protein CASSVLSSGANVLTF.

The chain couples TRBV6-5 to TRBJ2-7, with D tentatively TRBD1 (6 bases). V lost 2 bases, J lost 4 bases, and 12 bases lay in between. The CDR3 extends over 14 amino acids. Germline lookup yields CDR1 MNHEY and CDR2 SVGAGI. CDR3 sequence reads: CASSYKWTAYEQYF. CDR3 coding DNA: TGTGCCAGCAGTTACAAATGGACAGCATACGAGCAGTACTTC.

The chain uses TRBV5-1 and TRBJ2-7; D is possibly TRBD1 (6 bases). The CDR3 totals 13 residues. V lost 4 bases and J 2 bases, leaving 10 bases between the germline ends. CDR1 is SGHRS, CDR2 YFSETQ, per germline. The CDR3, as DNA: TGCGCCAGCAGCCTTGACAGGACCTACGAGCAGTACTTC. Protein product: CASSLDRTYEQYF.

The V call is TRBV27, the J call TRBJ2-1, with D perhaps TRBD2 (6 bases). This CDR3 has 14 residues. From germline, CDR1 is MNHEY and CDR2 SMNVEV (reference sequence). Trimming removed 7 bases at V and 6 bases at J, with 16 bases between. The CDR3 DNA sequence: TGTGCCAGCACTCCGGGACTTCCTCTCAATGAGCAGTTCTTC. It is translated as CASTPGLPLNEQFF.